The 9 T cell receptor beta chains below come from one sample, sequenced in a study of shared clonotypes between healthy human individuals. Profiled with immunoSEQ multiplex PCR; TCRdb holds only in-frame clones, not every one. The sample includes some 2,500,000 clones, roughly 90% of them seen just once. Material for sequencing was naive CD4+ T cells from PBMCs. The subset: CD45RA+ positively selected. Receptor source: a man between 18 and 35 years old in good health. Some clones in this sample may be carry-over from other donors' samples.

The chain uses TRBV6-1 and TRBJ1-1; D not resolved. Germline V lookup: CDR1 MNHNS, CDR2 SASEGT. Trimming stripped 3 bases from V and 9 bases from J, with 17 bases between. The CDR3 consists of 14 residues. CDR3 coding DNA: TGTGCCAGCAGTGAGGGCCGATATGGGCGAAAAGCTTTCTTT. Protein: CASSEGRYGRKAFF.

This clone was recorded a few times. V is TRBV5-1 and J is TRBJ1-5; D is uncertain. The V end lost 0 bases, the J end lost 7 bases, and 11 bases lay between the germline ends. Germline loops: CDR1 SGHRS, CDR2 YFSETQ. There are 14 residues in the CDR3. As DNA, the CDR3 is TGCGCCAGCAGCTTGGGATTTGGGGAGCAGCCCCAGCATTTT. As protein: CASSLGFGEQPQHF.

The chain recombines TRBV5-1 with TRBJ1-3; no reliable D call. This CDR3 spans 13 amino acids. The ends were cut back, 5 bases at V and 4 bases at J, with 10 bases in the middle. CDR1 is SGHRS and CDR2 is YFSETQ in the germline V gene. The CDR3 loop reads CASSVGRGNTIYF. Here the CDR3 DNA reads TGCGCCAGCAGTGTGGGTAGGGGAAACACCATATATTTT.

Here the CDR3 reads CASAGTGNQPQHF. The CDR3 DNA follows: TGTGCCAGCGCTGGGACTGGCAATCAGCCCCAGCATTTT. This chain uses TRBV7-9 with TRBJ1-5, with a tentative D call TRBD1 (5 bases). Germline V lookup: CDR1 SEHNR, CDR2 FQNEAQ (reference sequence). The germline V and J ends were trimmed by 8 bases and 2 bases, with 10 bases remaining between them. This CDR3 is 13 amino acids long.

This chain connects TRBV21-1 to TRBJ1-2. TRBV21-1 counts as a pseudogene. CDR3 size: 15 residues. CDR3 bases: TGTGCCAGCAGCAATCTAGGCCAGGGACACTATGGCTACACCTTC. As protein: CASSNLGQGHYGYTF.

This chain joins TRBV28 and TRBJ2-3; 11 bases map to TRBD1. V was pared by 5 bases and J by 5 bases, with 6 bases of the junction left unmatched. The CDR3 is made up of 15 amino acids. Per germline, CDR1 MDHEN and CDR2 SYDVKM. CDR3 sequence reads: CASSPRDRGIDTQYF. The CDR3 DNA follows: TGTGCCAGCAGTCCCCGGGACAGGGGGATAGATACGCAGTATTTT.

The chain couples TRBV11-2 to TRBJ2-7; D is unresolved. V was shortened by 3 bases and J by 1 base, with 7 bases between the two germline ends. The CDR3 is made up of 13 amino acids. Per germline, CDR1 SGHAT and CDR2 FQNNGV. The CDR3 loop reads CASSLVKSYEQYF. CDR3 sequence (DNA): TGTGCCAGCAGCTTGGTCAAATCCTACGAGCAGTACTTC.

The chain joins TRBV6-5 to TRBJ2-7; D remains ambiguous. Between the trimmed V and J ends, which lost 3 bases and 6 bases, there was a span of 12 bases. The CDR3 runs to 13 residues. Germline V lookup: CDR1 MNHEY, CDR2 SVGAGI. CDR3 coding DNA: TGTGCCAGCAGTTATCAAGGGTCCAGCGAGCAGTACTTC. It translates to CASSYQGSSEQYF.

The chain combines TRBV27 with TRBJ2-1; a possible D gene is TRBD2 (6 bases). Germline CDR1 and CDR2: MNHEY and SMNVEV (reference sequence). CDR3 length equals 16 residues. Trimming pared 6 bases from V and 4 bases from J, leaving 19 bases between. The CDR3 is CASSPISGFIYNEQFF. For the CDR3, the DNA is TGTGCCAGCAGCCCCATTAGCGGTTTTATATACAATGAGCAGTTCTTC.